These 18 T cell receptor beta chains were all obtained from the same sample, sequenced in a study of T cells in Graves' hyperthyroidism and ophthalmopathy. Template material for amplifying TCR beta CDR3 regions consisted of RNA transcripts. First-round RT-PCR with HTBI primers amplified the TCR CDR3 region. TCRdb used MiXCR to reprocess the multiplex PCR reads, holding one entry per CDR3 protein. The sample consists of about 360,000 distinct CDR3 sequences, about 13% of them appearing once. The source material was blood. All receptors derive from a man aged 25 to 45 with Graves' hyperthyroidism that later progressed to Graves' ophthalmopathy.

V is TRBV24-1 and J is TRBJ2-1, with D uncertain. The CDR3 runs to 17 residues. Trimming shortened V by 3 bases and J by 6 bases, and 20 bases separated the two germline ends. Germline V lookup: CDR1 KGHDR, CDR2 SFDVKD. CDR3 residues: CATSDPNGPLNPNEQFF. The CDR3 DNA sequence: TGTGCCACCAGTGATCCGAACGGGCCGCTCAATCCCAATGAGCAGTTCTTC.

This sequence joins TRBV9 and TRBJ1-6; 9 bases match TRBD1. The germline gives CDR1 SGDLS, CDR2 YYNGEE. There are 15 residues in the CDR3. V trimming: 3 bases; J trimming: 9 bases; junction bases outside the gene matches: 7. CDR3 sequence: CASSARQGGGSPLHF. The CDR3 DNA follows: TGTGCCAGCAGCGCCAGACAGGGGGGAGGTTCACCCCTCCACTTT.

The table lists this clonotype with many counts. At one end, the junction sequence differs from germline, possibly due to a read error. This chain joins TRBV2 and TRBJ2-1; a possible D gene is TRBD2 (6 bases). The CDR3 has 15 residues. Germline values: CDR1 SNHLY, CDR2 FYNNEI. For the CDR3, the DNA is TGTGTCAGCAGTGAAATTCGGCGGGGAAGAAATGAGCAGTTCTTC. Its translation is CVSSEIRRGRNEQFF.

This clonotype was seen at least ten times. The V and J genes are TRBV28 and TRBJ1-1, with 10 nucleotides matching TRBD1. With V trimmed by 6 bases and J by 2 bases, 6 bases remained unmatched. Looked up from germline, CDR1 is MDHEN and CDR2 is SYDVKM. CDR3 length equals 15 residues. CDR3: CASSETGGQNTEAFF. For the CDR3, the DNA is TGTGCCAGCAGCGAGACAGGGGGCCAAAACACTGAAGCTTTCTTT.

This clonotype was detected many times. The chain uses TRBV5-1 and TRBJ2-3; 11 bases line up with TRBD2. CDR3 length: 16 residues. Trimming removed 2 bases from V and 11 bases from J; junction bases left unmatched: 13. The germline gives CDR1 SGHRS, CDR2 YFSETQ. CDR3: CASSFPRGTSGEEQYF. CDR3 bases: TGCGCCAGCAGCTTTCCGCGGGGGACTAGCGGTGAAGAGCAGTATTTT.

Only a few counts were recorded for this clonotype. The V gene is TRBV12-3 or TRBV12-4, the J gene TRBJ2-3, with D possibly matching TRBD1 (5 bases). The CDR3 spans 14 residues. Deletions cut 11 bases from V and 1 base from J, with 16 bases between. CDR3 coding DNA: TGTGCCTCCCGTTACAGGAGTCGCACAGATACGCAGTATTTT. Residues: CASRYRSRTDTQYF.

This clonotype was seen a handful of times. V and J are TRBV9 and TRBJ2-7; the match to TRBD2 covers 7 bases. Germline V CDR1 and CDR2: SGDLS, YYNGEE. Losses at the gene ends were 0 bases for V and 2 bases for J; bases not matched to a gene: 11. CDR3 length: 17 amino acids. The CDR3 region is CASSVGGRASGPYEQYF. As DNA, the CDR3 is TGTGCCAGCAGCGTAGGTGGTAGGGCTAGCGGTCCCTACGAGCAGTACTTC.

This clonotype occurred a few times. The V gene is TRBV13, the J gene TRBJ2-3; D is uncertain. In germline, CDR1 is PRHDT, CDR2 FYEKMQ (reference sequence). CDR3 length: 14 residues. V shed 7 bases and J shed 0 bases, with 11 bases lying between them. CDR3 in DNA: TGTGCCAGCACCTCCCGTAGCAGCACAGATACGCAGTATTTT. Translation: CASTSRSSTDTQYF.

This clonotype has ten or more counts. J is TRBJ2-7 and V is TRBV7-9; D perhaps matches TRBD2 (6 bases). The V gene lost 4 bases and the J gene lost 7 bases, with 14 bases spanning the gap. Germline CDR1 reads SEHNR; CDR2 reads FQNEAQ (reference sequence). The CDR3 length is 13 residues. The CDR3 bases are TGTGCCAGCAGCTCGGGACTCACGGGAGAGCAGTACTTC. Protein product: CASSSGLTGEQYF.

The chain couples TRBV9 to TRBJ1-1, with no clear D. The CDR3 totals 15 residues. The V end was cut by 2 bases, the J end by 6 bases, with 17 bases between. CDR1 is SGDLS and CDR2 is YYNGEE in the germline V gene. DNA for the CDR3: TGTGCCAGCAGCGTCACGGCGGTCACTCGCGCTGAAGCTTTCTTT. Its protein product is CASSVTAVTRAEAFF.

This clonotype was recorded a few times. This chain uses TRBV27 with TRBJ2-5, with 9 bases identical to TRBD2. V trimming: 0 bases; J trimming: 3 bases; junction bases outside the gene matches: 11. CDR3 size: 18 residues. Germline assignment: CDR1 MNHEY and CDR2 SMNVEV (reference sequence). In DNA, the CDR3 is TGTGCCAGCAGTTTATCGGCCCCTGGCGGGGGGGGGGAAGAGACCCAGTACTTC. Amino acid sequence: CASSLSAPGGGGEETQYF.

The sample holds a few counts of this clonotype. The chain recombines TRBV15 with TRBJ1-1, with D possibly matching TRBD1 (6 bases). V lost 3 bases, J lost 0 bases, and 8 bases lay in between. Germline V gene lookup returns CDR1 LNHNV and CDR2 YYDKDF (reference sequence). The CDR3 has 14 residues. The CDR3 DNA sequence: TGTGCCACCAGCAGTAGGGACATGAACACTGAAGCTTTCTTT. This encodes CATSSRDMNTEAFF.

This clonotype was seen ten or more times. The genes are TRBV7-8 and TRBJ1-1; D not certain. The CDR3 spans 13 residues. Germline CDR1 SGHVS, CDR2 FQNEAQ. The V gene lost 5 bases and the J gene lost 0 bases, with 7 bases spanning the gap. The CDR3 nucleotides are TGTGCCAGCAGCCGTAGCCTGAACACTGAAGCTTTCTTT. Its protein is CASSRSLNTEAFF.

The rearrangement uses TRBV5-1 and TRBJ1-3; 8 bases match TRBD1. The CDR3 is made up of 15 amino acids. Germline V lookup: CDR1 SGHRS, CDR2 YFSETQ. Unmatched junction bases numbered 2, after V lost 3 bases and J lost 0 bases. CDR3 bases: TGCGCCAGCAGCTCGACAGGGGACTCTGGAAACACCATATATTTT. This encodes CASSSTGDSGNTIYF.

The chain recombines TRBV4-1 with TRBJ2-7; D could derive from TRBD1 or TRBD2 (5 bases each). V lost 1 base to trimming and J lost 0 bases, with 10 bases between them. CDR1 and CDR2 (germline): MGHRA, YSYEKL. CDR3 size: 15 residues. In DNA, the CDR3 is TGCGCCAGCAGCCAAGTGGGACCCAGCTCCTACGAGCAGTACTTC. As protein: CASSQVGPSSYEQYF.

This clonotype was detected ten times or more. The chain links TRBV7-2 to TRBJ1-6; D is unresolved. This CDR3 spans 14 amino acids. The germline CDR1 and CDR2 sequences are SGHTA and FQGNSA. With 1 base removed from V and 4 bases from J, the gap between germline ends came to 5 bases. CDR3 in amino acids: CASSLVPYNSPLHF. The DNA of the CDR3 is TGTGCCAGCAGCTTAGTTCCGTATAATTCACCCCTCCACTTT. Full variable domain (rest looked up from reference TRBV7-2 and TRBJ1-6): GAGVSQSPSNKVTEKGKDVELRCDPISGHTALYWYRQSLGQGLEFLIYFQGNSAPDKSGLPSDRFSAERTGGSVSTLTIQRTQQEDSAVYLCASSLVPYNSPLHFGNGTRLTVT.

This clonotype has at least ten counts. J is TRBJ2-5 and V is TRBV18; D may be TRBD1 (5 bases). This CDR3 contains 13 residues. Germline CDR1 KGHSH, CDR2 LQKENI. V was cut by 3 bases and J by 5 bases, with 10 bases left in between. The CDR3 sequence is CASSPSTVETQYF. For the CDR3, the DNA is TGTGCCAGCTCACCTTCGACAGTCGAGACCCAGTACTTC. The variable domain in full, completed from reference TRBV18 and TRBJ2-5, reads NAGVMQNPRHLVRRRGQEARLRCSPMKGHSHVYWYRQLPEEGLKFMVYLQKENIIDESGMPKERFSAEFPKEGPSILRIQQVVRGDSAAYFCASSPSTVETQYFGPGTRLLVL.

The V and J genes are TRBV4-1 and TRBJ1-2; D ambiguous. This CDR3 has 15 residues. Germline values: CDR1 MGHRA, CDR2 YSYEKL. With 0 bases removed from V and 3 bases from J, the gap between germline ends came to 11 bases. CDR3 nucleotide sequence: TGCGCCAGCAGCCAAGATCCGGCGAGGCACTATGGCTACACCTTC. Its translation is CASSQDPARHYGYTF.